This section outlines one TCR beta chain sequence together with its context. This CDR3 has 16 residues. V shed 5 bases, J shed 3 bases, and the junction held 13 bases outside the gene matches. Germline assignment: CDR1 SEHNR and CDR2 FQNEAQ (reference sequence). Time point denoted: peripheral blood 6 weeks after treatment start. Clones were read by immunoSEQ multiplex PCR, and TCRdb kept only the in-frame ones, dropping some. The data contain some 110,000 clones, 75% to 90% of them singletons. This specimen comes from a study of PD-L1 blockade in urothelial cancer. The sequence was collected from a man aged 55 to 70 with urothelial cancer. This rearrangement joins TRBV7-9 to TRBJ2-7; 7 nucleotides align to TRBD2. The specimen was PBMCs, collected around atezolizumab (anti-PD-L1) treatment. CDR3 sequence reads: CASSDGAGNPYYEQYF. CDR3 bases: TGTGCCAGCAGCGACGGAGCGGGAAACCCGTACTACGAGCAGTACTTC. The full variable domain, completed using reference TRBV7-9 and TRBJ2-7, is DTGVSQNPRHKITKRGQNVTFRCDPISEHNRLYWYRQTLGQGPEFLTYFQNEAQLEKSRLLSDRFSAERPKGSFSTLEIQRTEQGDSAMYLCASSDGAGNPYYEQYFGPGTRLTVT.